The rows below give T cell receptor beta chains drawn from one sample of a study of CD8+CD57+ T cells in acquired aplastic anemia. TCRdb reprocessed the reads with MiXCR, giving one entry per CDR3 protein. Of approximately 98,000 distinct CDR3 sequences detected, less than 65% appear once; the ten largest clones hold around 32%. Sequencing was carried out using sorted CD4+, CD8+, or CD8+CD57+ T cells (not recorded which) from PBMCs. These receptors were collected from a human donor in good health, serving as a control. CDR3s include the opening cysteine and the closing phenylalanine or tryptophan. Each record gives: D gene, J gene, clone size, V gene, CDR3 protein, CDR3 DNA. The D gene is left open where the match is weak. Clone size, where shown, is once, few, many, or a class for clones that have expanded.

TRBD2 TRBJ2-5 few TRBV20-1 CSAYRLAGDLETQYF TGCAGTGCGTACCGACTAGCGGGAGATTTGGAGACCCAGTACTTC
TRBD2 TRBJ2-3 NA TRBV29-1 CSVSSGLGDTRYF TGCAGCGTTTCTAGCGGCCTTGGGGATACGCGGTATTTT
NA TRBJ1-4 NA TRBV6-1 CASSSRGEAEKLFF TGTGCCAGCAGCTCCCGGGGCGAAGCAGAAAAACTGTTTTTT
NA TRBJ2-7 many TRBV7-2 CASSSGLYEQYF TGTGCCAGCAGCTCAGGATTGTACGAGCAGTACTTC
TRBD2 TRBJ2-1 NA TRBV20-1 CSAREISGGLPYNEQFF TGCAGTGCTAGAGAGATCAGCGGGGGCCTCCCCTACAATGAGCAGTTCTTC
NA TRBJ1-2 few TRBV27 CAVGPEGYGYTF TGTGCCGTCGGCCCGGAGGGCTATGGCTACACCTTC
TRBD2 TRBJ2-7 NA TRBV7-9 CASSRAGGGHEQYF TGTGCCAGCAGCCGCGCCGGGGGGGGACACGAGCAGTACTTC
NA TRBJ1-2 many TRBV6-5 CASSPKGRDGYTF TGTGCCAGCAGCCCCAAAGGTCGGGATGGCTACACCTTC
TRBD2 TRBJ2-1 NA TRBV19 CASTRLGGNEQFF TGTGCCAGCACCAGGCTGGGGGGGAATGAGCAGTTCTTC
NA TRBJ2-5 few TRBV7-2 CASGHGGYETQYF TGTGCCAGCGGACACGGGGGTTACGAGACCCAGTACTTC
TRBD1 TRBJ1-1 NA TRBV10-3 CATSPRDREAFF TGTGCCACGTCTCCCCGGGACAGAGAAGCTTTCTTT
NA TRBJ1-1 many TRBV14 CASSQEGEGQDTEAFF TGTGCCAGCAGCCAAGAAGGGGAGGGGCAAGACACTGAAGCTTTCTTT
NA TRBJ2-7 many TRBV11-2 CASSSTPGSEQYF TGTGCCAGCAGCTCAACCCCAGGGTCCGAGCAGTACTTC
NA TRBJ2-3 NA TRBV7-2 CASSTALVSTDTQYF TGTGCCAGCAGCACAGCACTAGTTAGCACAGATACGCAGTATTTT
NA TRBJ1-5 NA TRBV19 CASSTPDSNSNQPQHF TGTGCCAGTAGTACCCCGGACAGCAATAGCAATCAGCCCCAGCATTTT
NA TRBJ1-1 many TRBV29-1 CSVKEENRGTEAFF TGCAGCGTTAAGGAGGAGAATCGCGGCACTGAAGCTTTCTTT
NA TRBJ1-3 NA TRBV24-1 CATNEARRNTIYF TGTGCCACCAATGAGGCCCGGAGAAACACCATATATTTT
NA TRBJ2-3 NA TRBV5-4 CASSLWGTDTQYF TGTGCCAGCAGCTTGTGGGGCACAGATACGCAGTATTTT
TRBD1 TRBJ1-6 NA TRBV5-1 CASSLGTGLGSPLHF TGCGCCAGCAGCTTAGGGACAGGGTTGGGCTCACCCCTCCACTTT
TRBD1 TRBJ1-6 few TRBV19 CASSLNRGGSPLHF TGTGCCAGTAGTTTAAACAGGGGAGGATCACCCCTCCACTTT
NA TRBJ2-1 many TRBV12-3/TRBV12-4 CASGRGEQFF TGTGCCAGCGGGAGAGGGGAGCAGTTCTTC
TRBD1 TRBJ1-2 NA TRBV12-3/TRBV12-4 CASSLAGQGASGYTF TGTGCCAGCAGTTTAGCGGGACAGGGGGCAAGCGGCTACACCTTC
NA TRBJ1-2 NA TRBV10-3 CAISEERASEGYTF TGTGCCATCAGTGAGGAGCGGGCGTCCGAGGGCTACACCTTC
TRBD1 TRBJ1-2 NA TRBV6-5 CASSYLTTGSGYTF TGTGCCAGCAGTTACTTGACGACAGGGAGCGGCTACACCTTC
NA TRBJ1-3 NA TRBV20-1 CSASRRAGNTIYF TGCAGTGCTAGCCGAAGGGCTGGAAACACCATATATTTT
TRBD1 TRBJ1-2 few TRBV12-3/TRBV12-4 CASTSDRGWLGGYTF TGTGCCAGCACCTCGGACAGGGGATGGTTAGGTGGCTACACCTTC
TRBD1 TRBJ2-7 medium-sized TRBV29-1 CSVQGHGDRGEQYF TGCAGCGTGCAAGGGCATGGGGACAGGGGAGAGCAGTACTTC
TRBD2 TRBJ2-7 many TRBV27 CASSLRGVIYEQYF TGTGCCAGCAGTTTACGGGGGGTAATTTACGAGCAGTACTTC
TRBD1 TRBJ1-4 NA TRBV9 CASSGGQGHEKLFF TGTGCCAGCAGCGGGGGACAGGGGCATGAAAAACTGTTTTTT